The 27 T cell receptor beta chains below all came from one sample that was sequenced in a study of Ad26.COV2.S vaccination and SARS-CoV-2 variants. The treatment denotes: 15 to 20 received Ad26.COV2.S at low or high dose, single or two shots; roughly 5 received placebo; per-sample allocation not given. The samples date from day 63 after the first vaccine or placebo injection. Using immunoSEQ multiplex PCR, the repertoire was profiled, and TCRdb retains in-frame clones only, with some absent. The sample has roughly 700,000 clones, about 90% seen once. The sample consisted of peripheral blood, taken in a trial of Ad26.COV2.S vaccine versus placebo. All receptors derive from a person aged 18-65 years who received the Ad26.COV2.S COVID-19 vaccine or a placebo.

The chain's CDR3 is CASTQYYEQYF. The CDR3 nucleotides read TGTGCCAGCACCCAGTACTACGAGCAGTACTTC. This chain joins TRBV11-2 and TRBJ2-7; D unclear. Trimming removed 7 bases at V and 3 bases at J, with 7 bases between. In germline, CDR1 is SGHAT, CDR2 FQNNGV. This CDR3 has 11 residues.

CDR3 sequence reads: CASSEDRVDYGYTF. The CDR3 coding sequence is TGTGCCAGCAGTGAGGACAGGGTGGACTATGGCTACACCTTC. The rearrangement uses TRBV2 and TRBJ1-2; 8 bases line up with TRBD1. Losses at the gene ends were 3 bases for V and 3 bases for J; bases not matched to a gene: 3. Germline CDR1 and CDR2: SNHLY and FYNNEI. CDR3 length equals 14 residues. Variable domain in full (rest from reference TRBV2 and TRBJ1-2): EPEVTQTPSHQVTQMGQEVILRCVPISNHLYFYWYRQILGQKVEFLVSFYNNEISEKSEIFDDQFSVERPDGSNFTLKIRSTKLEDSAMYFCASSEDRVDYGYTFGSGTRLTVV.

The chain has TRBV11-2 and TRBJ1-1; D remains ambiguous. The CDR3 is made up of 12 amino acids. CDR1 and CDR2 from the germline V gene are SGHAT and FQNNGV. V was clipped by 0 bases and J by 5 bases, with 4 bases between them. The CDR3 DNA reads as TGTGCCAGCAGCTTAGACAATACTGAAGCTTTCTTT. Amino acid sequence: CASSLDNTEAFF.

This clone appeared once. The chain links TRBV5-1 to TRBJ1-2, with D possibly being TRBD1 (5 bases). The CDR3 has 14 residues. Trimming pared 4 bases from V and 2 bases from J, leaving 12 bases between. CDR1 SGHRS and CDR2 YFSETQ come from the germline V gene. For the CDR3, the DNA is TGCGCCAGCAGCCCACAGGCCCTCAACTATGGCTACACCTTC. Its protein is CASSPQALNYGYTF.

The chain uses TRBV9 and TRBJ2-7, with 12 bases that match TRBD1. The CDR3 is 15 amino acids. Losses at the gene ends were 4 bases for V and 1 base for J; bases not matched to a gene: 3. The germline gives CDR1 SGDLS, CDR2 YYNGEE. CDR3 DNA: TGTGCCAGCAGCCGGGACAGGGGGCCTTCCTACGAGCAGTACTTC. It codes for CASSRDRGPSYEQYF.

This chain uses TRBV27 with TRBJ2-2, with 8 bases fitting TRBD1. There are 14 residues in the CDR3. Germline V gene data show CDR1 as MNHEY and CDR2 as SMNVEV (reference sequence). With 4 bases clipped from V and 4 bases from J, the junction kept 2 bases outside the gene matches. For the CDR3, the DNA is TGTGCCAGCAGTTCCAGGGGGCTCACCGGGGAGCTGTTTTTT. Its protein is CASSSRGLTGELFF.

The V gene is TRBV24-1, the J gene TRBJ2-2; TRBD1 matches at 11 bases. V was pared by 2 bases and J by 5 bases, with 3 bases of the junction left unmatched. Germline V CDR1 and CDR2: KGHDR, SFDVKD. This CDR3 is built from 16 residues. CDR3 coding DNA: TGTGCCACCAGTGATTCGGGACAGGGGGGTACCGGGGAGCTGTTTTTT. Protein sequence: CATSDSGQGGTGELFF.

The genes are TRBV5-5 and TRBJ1-1; D uncertain. CDR3 length equals 12 residues. Trimming took off 0 bases at V and 6 bases at J, with 6 bases between the two ends. In germline, CDR1 is SGHKS, CDR2 YYEKEE (reference sequence). In nucleotides, the CDR3 is TGTGCCAGCAGCTTGGACCCCCCTGAAGCTTTCTTT. Its translation: CASSLDPPEAFF.

The chain combines TRBV19 with TRBJ1-1, with a tentative D call TRBD1 (5 bases). Trimming stripped 4 bases from V and 0 bases from J, with 9 bases between. Per the germline V gene, CDR1 is LNHDA and CDR2 is SQIVND (reference sequence). The CDR3 is made up of 14 amino acids. The CDR3 DNA follows: TGTGCCAGTAGTAATCGACAGCTGAACACTGAAGCTTTCTTT. Its protein is CASSNRQLNTEAFF.

The rearrangement joins TRBV5-6 to TRBJ2-5; a weak D match, TRBD1 (6 bases). Trimming cost V 2 bases and J 1 base, with 12 bases left between them. This CDR3 is built from 15 residues. Germline values: CDR1 SGHDT, CDR2 YYEEEE. The CDR3 DNA reads as TGTGCCAGCAGCTTTGACAGGCCATTCCAAGAGACCCAGTACTTC. It encodes CASSFDRPFQETQYF. The full variable domain, completed using reference TRBV5-6 and TRBJ2-5, is DAGVTQSPTHLIKTRGQQVTLRCSPKSGHDTVSWYQQALGQGPQFIFQYYEEEERQRGNFPDRFSGHQFPNYSSELNVNALLLGDSALYLCASSFDRPFQETQYFGPGTRLLVL.

The CDR3 nucleotides read TGTGCCAGCAGTCCGAAGGGACTAGCCCACAATGAGCAGTTCTTC. It codes for CASSPKGLAHNEQFF. The chain joins TRBV27 to TRBJ2-1; the match to TRBD2 covers 9 bases. The junction had 7 bases not matched to a gene; V was cut back by 5 bases and J by 5 bases. The CDR3 is 15 residues long. Germline CDR1 and CDR2: MNHEY and SMNVEV (reference sequence).

V is TRBV3-1 (or the pseudogene TRBV3-2) and J is TRBJ1-2, with D possibly TRBD1 on 5 matching bases. This CDR3 has 14 residues. Deletions cut 4 bases from V and 4 bases from J, with 13 bases between. Per germline, CDR1 LGHDT and CDR2 YNNKEL (reference sequence). For the CDR3, the DNA is TGTGCCAGCAGCCCTATAGGACAAATCTATGGCTACACCTTC. Its protein is CASSPIGQIYGYTF.

CDR3 in amino acids: CASSQGLVGETQYF. CDR3 nucleotide sequence: TGTGCCAGCAGCCAAGGTCTAGTAGGGGAGACCCAGTACTTC. The chain uses TRBV4-2 and TRBJ2-5, with D hard to call. This CDR3 is built from 14 residues. Trimming took off 1 base at V and 5 bases at J, with 11 bases between the two ends. The germline CDR1 and CDR2 sequences are LGHNA and YNFKEQ.

The chain joins TRBV7-2 to TRBJ1-4, with TRBD1 matching over 8 bases. Germline V gene lookup returns CDR1 SGHTA and CDR2 FQGNSA. The CDR3 sequence is 15 residues long. Unmatched junction bases numbered 5, after V lost 3 bases and J lost 5 bases. The chain's CDR3 is CASSLGQALNEKLFF. The CDR3 nucleotides read TGTGCCAGCAGCTTGGGACAGGCTCTGAATGAAAAACTGTTTTTT.

The chain uses TRBV6-6 and TRBJ2-3; no clear D. Trimming pared 6 bases from V and 10 bases from J, leaving 14 bases between. Germline V CDR1 and CDR2: MNHNY, SVGAGI (reference sequence). This CDR3 is built from 12 residues. The CDR3 spells CASRLEIWSQYF. The CDR3 DNA is TGTGCCAGCAGGCTCGAGATATGGTCGCAGTATTTT.

This sequence joins TRBV6-5 and TRBJ2-2, with D maybe TRBD2 (6 bases). Trimming shortened V by 2 bases and J by 6 bases, and 16 bases separated the two germline ends. The germline V gene encodes CDR1 MNHEY and CDR2 SVGAGI. This CDR3 region has 16 residues. DNA for the CDR3: TGTGCCAGCAGTTACGGATCCGGGACTTTGCCCGGGGAGCTGTTTTTT. This codes for CASSYGSGTLPGELFF.

The chain joins TRBV11-2 to TRBJ2-7; 8 nucleotides match TRBD2. J gave up 6 bases and V 5 bases, and 9 bases lay outside the gene matches. CDR1 SGHAT and CDR2 FQNNGV come from the germline V gene. The CDR3 totals 14 residues. The CDR3 loop reads CASSLGTRGSEQYF. CDR3 nucleotides: TGTGCCAGCAGCCTCGGGACTAGAGGCTCCGAGCAGTACTTC. Supplemented by reference TRBV11-2 and TRBJ2-7, the full variable domain reads EAGVAQSPRYKIIEKRQSVAFWCNPISGHATLYWYQQILGQGPKLLIQFQNNGVVDDSQLPKDRFSAERLKGVDSTLKIQPAKLEDSAVYLCASSLGTRGSEQYFGPGTRLTVT.

The chain recombines TRBV10-3 with TRBJ2-1, with TRBD2 matching over 11 bases. CDR1 and CDR2 (germline): ENHRY, SYGVKD. V was clipped by 6 bases and J by 4 bases; unmatched bases: 5. The CDR3 sequence is 15 residues long. The CDR3 is CAIRPGLADYNEQFF. DNA of the CDR3: TGTGCCATCAGACCGGGACTAGCGGATTACAATGAGCAGTTCTTC.

In this sample, this clone turned up once. The J gene is TRBJ1-1, the V gene TRBV5-1; D unclear. CDR1 is SGHRS, CDR2 YFSETQ, per germline. Trimming cost V 4 bases and J 3 bases, with 10 bases left between them. The CDR3 totals 13 residues. The CDR3 DNA reads TGCGCCAGCAGCACGACCGCTTACACTGAAGCTTTCTTT. Translation: CASSTTAYTEAFF.

This chain uses TRBV14 with TRBJ2-2; D not certain. In germline, CDR1 is SGHDN, CDR2 FVKESK. The V gene lost 0 bases and the J gene lost 5 bases, with 7 bases spanning the gap. The CDR3 is 14 amino acids. DNA for the CDR3: TGTGCCAGCAGCCAAGACTGGTTGACCGGGGAGCTGTTTTTT. It translates to CASSQDWLTGELFF.

The chain employs TRBV4-1 and TRBJ2-5; no clear D. The CDR3 length is 13 residues. Looked up from germline, CDR1 is MGHRA and CDR2 is YSYEKL. V was cut by 2 bases and J by 1 base, with 5 bases left in between. This CDR3 reads CASSQLIQETQYF. CDR3 nucleotides: TGCGCCAGCAGCCAACTGATCCAAGAGACCCAGTACTTC.

The J gene is TRBJ1-5, the V gene TRBV18; D is unclear. Germline V lookup: CDR1 KGHSH, CDR2 LQKENI. The V gene lost 0 bases and the J gene lost 6 bases, with 6 bases spanning the gap. CDR3 length equals 13 residues. In DNA, the CDR3 is TGTGCCAGCTCACCACCAAAGGGTCAGCCCCAGCATTTT. This codes for CASSPPKGQPQHF.

The chain uses TRBV10-3 and TRBJ2-2; D uncertain. The CDR3 runs to 14 residues. The germline V gene encodes CDR1 ENHRY and CDR2 SYGVKD. The V end lost 0 bases, the J end lost 5 bases, and 7 bases lay between the germline ends. The DNA for the CDR3 is TGTGCCATCAGTGAGTCGACTGGGACCGGGGAGCTGTTTTTT. Its translation is CAISESTGTGELFF.

The V and J genes are TRBV6-6 and TRBJ1-5; D gene unclear. Germline CDR1 MNHNY, CDR2 SVGAGI (reference sequence). The CDR3 loop spans 13 amino acids. Trimming took off 4 bases at V and 5 bases at J, with 9 bases between the two ends. The CDR3 DNA reads TGTGCCAGCAGTTCCCAGCCCTATCAGCCCCAGCATTTT. Its protein is CASSSQPYQPQHF.

This clone is a singleton in its sample. The rearrangement joins TRBV29-1 to TRBJ2-5; D remains ambiguous. The CDR3 has 11 amino acids. The germline V and J ends were trimmed by 6 bases and 5 bases, with 10 bases remaining between them. The germline V gene has CDR1 SQVTM and CDR2 ANQGSEA. For the CDR3, the DNA is TGCAGCGTAACCCCGCCCGAGACCCAGTACTTC. The encoded protein is CSVTPPETQYF.

The chain uses TRBV21-1 and TRBJ2-4; the table's D gene call, TRBD2, was not cross checked with the DNA. TRBV21-1 is classified as a pseudogene. The CDR3 extends over 17 amino acids. The CDR3 protein is CASSKEGLSGRGSIQYF. The CDR3 nucleotides are TGTGCCAGCAGCAAAGAGGGGCTTAGCGGGAGAGGTTCCATTCAGTACTTC.

This chain joins TRBV6-5 and TRBJ1-5, with D unresolved. V lost 5 bases and J lost 3, with 8 bases in between. The CDR3 has 13 amino acids. From germline, CDR1 is MNHEY and CDR2 SVGAGI. The CDR3 reads CASSPRYNQPQHF. CDR3 sequence (DNA): TGTGCCAGCAGTCCACGTTACAATCAGCCCCAGCATTTT.